This TCR beta chain derives from a study of blood T cell repertoires in COVID-19. Study overall: Researchers got acute and convalescent COVID-19 samples from the United States, Italy and Spain. PBMCs, B-cell-depleted T cells, or T cells were the source of the cDNA or gDNA that made up the material.

CDR3 length: 13 amino acids. Trimming cost V 4 bases and J 4 bases; bases outside gene matches: 1. Looked up from germline, CDR1 is MNHEY and CDR2 is SVGAGI. The authors' processing: Reference gene primers were amplified, and this amplification served to estimate nucleated cell counts. TCRdb's table, derived via immunoSEQ multiplex PCR, lists solely in-frame clones and lacks some. That table supplies the V and J calls and clone size; D and trimming were determined from the DNA. Here the sample spans about 83,000 clones, roughly 87% being singletons. The receptor was derived from a woman aged 50 to 60 with active or convalescent COVID-19. Sequencing was performed on peripheral blood. This chain links TRBV6-5 with TRBJ1-3, with 7 bases that match TRBD1. CDR3 in amino acids: CASSSGQGNTIYF. CDR3 DNA sequence: TGTGCCAGCAGTTCGGGACAGGGAAACACCATATATTTT.